These 5 T cell receptor beta chains share one sample of origin, sequenced in a study of Graves' ophthalmopathy and Graves' hyperthyroidism (dated by TCRdb to between 2017 and 2018). The sample was run on an Illumina HiSeq 2000. For repertoire sequencing, the TCR beta CDR3 regions were amplified from RNA transcripts. HTBI primers and the Qiagen OneStep RT-PCR kit were used in a first-round RT-PCR, which was followed by a second-round multiplex PCR, size selection and purification. TCRdb reran the public reads through fastp at Q25 and MiXCR, keeping productive beta chains. Identical CDR3 protein sequences are pooled into one entry, listed with their most common genes and DNA. Within this sample are 200,000 to 250,000 distinct CDR3 sequences, with 20% to 25% of them counted one time only. Roughly 44% of the sample is held by the ten biggest clonotypes. Material for sequencing was peripheral blood. All receptors come from a woman aged 45-60 years with Graves' ophthalmopathy. Donor details come from another sample of the same person, matched by shared clones.

This clonotype has a count of ten or more. The chain joins TRBV12-3 or TRBV12-4 to TRBJ1-5; 7 bases line up with TRBD1. The CDR3 length is 14 residues. The junction had 5 bases not matched to a gene; V was cut back by 6 bases and J by 3 bases. The CDR3 spells CASREGALNQPQHF. The CDR3 nucleotides read TGTGCCAGCAGGGAGGGGGCCCTCAATCAGCCCCAGCATTTT.

This clonotype has just a few counts. The chain employs TRBV7-2 and TRBJ1-6; D not certain. The CDR3 length is 16 residues. Trimming removed 2 bases from V and 4 bases from J, with 12 bases in between. Germline V gives CDR1 SGHTA, CDR2 FQGNSA. CDR3 nucleotides: TGTGCCAGCAGCTTAAACTCGGGCCGTTATAATTCACCCCTCCACTTT. Its translation: CASSLNSGRYNSPLHF.

This clonotype occurred many times. The V call is TRBV19, the J call TRBJ1-3; TRBD1 agrees at 9 bases. Germline V gene data show CDR1 as LNHDA and CDR2 as SQIVND (reference sequence). This CDR3 is 13 amino acids long. The J segment lost 8 bases and the V segment lost 6 bases, leaving 5 bases of the junction unmatched. The CDR3 loop reads CASRRTGEYTIYF. The CDR3 bases are TGTGCCAGTAGGCGGACAGGGGAATACACCATATATTTT.

This clonotype occurred many times. This CDR3 reads CASRTSGSGNIQYF. The CDR3 DNA reads as TGTGCCAGCAGGACTAGCGGGAGTGGCAACATTCAGTACTTC. V gene TRBV12-3 or TRBV12-4 combines with J gene TRBJ2-4, with 12 bases matching TRBD2. The ends lost 6 bases at V and 7 bases at J; junction bases unmatched: 4. The CDR3 is made up of 14 amino acids.

This clonotype was picked up many times. The chain carries TRBV27 and TRBJ1-5; D is uncertain. This CDR3 contains 14 residues. Germline CDR1 MNHEY, CDR2 SMNVEV (reference sequence). The ends were cut back, 4 bases at V and 0 bases at J, with 7 bases in the middle. The CDR3 region is CASSSFDSNQPQHF. The CDR3 DNA is TGTGCCAGCAGTTCCTTCGATAGCAATCAGCCCCAGCATTTT.